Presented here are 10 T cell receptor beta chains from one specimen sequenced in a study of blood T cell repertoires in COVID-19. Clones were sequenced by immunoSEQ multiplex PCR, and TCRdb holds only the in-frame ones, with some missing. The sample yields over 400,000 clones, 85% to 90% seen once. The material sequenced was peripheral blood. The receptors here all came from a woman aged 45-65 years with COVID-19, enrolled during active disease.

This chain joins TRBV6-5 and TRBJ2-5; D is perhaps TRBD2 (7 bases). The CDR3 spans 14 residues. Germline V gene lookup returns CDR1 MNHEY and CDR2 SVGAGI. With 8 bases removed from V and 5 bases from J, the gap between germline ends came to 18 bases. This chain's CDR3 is CASSPRGAWETQYF. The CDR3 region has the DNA TGTGCCAGCTCCCCCCGGGGGGCATGGGAGACCCAGTACTTC.

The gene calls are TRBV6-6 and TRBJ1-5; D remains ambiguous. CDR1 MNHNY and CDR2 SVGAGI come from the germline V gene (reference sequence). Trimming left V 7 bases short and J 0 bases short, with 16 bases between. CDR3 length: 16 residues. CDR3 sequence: CASKEQPDYSNQPQHF. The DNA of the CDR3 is TGTGCCAGCAAAGAACAGCCTGATTATAGCAATCAGCCCCAGCATTTT.

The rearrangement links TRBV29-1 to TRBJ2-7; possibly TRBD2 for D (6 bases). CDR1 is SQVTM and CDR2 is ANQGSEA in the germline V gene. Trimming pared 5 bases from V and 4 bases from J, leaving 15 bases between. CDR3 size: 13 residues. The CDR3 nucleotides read TGCAGCGTTTTTTATGGGGGGAAGTACGAGCAGTACTTC. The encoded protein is CSVFYGGKYEQYF.

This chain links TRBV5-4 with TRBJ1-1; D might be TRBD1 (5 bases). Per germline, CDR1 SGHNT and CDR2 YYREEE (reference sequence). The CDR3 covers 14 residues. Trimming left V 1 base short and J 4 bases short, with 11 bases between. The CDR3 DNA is TGTGCCAGCAGCTTGATCGCGGGGGGCACTGAAGCTTTCTTT. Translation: CASSLIAGGTEAFF.

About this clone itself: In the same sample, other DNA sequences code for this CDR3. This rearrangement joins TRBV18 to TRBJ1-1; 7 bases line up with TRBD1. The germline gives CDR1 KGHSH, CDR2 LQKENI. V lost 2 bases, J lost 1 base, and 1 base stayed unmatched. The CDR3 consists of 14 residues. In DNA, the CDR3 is TGTGCCAGCTCACCAGGGACAGCGAACACTGAAGCTTTCTTT. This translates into CASSPGTANTEAFF.

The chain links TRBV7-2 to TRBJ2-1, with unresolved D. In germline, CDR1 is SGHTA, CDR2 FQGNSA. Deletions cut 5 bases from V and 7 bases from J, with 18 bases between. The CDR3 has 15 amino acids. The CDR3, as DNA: TGTGCCAGCAGCCGCCTCGGAGACGGCCGGAATGAGCAGTTCTTC. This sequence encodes CASSRLGDGRNEQFF.

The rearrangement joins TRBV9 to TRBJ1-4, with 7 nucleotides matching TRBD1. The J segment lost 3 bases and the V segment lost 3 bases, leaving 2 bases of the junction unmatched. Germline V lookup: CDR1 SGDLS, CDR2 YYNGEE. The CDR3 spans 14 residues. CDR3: CASSGGQPNEKLFF. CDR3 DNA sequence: TGTGCCAGCAGCGGGGGACAGCCTAATGAAAAACTGTTTTTT.

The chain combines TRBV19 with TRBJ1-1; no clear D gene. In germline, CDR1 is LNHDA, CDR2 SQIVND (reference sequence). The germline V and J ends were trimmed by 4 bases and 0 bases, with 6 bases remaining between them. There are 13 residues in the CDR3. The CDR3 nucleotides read TGTGCCAGTAGTAACGTAGTGAACACTGAAGCTTTCTTT. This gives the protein CASSNVVNTEAFF.

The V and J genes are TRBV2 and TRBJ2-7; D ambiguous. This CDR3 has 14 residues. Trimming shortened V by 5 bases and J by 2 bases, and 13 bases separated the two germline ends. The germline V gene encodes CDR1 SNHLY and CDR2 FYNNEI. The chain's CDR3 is CASSRTKIAYEQYF. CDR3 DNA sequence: TGTGCCAGCAGTCGAACAAAAATTGCCTACGAGCAGTACTTC.

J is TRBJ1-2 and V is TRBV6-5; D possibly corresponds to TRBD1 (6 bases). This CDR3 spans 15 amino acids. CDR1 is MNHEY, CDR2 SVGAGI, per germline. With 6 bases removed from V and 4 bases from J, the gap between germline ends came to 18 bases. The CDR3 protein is CASSPYREIAYGYTF. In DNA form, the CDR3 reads TGTGCCAGCAGCCCATACAGGGAGATCGCCTATGGCTACACCTTC.